This T cell receptor (beta chain) was identified in a study of control samples from healthy donors and cancer patients. Assay: immunoSEQ multiplex PCR; the TCRdb copy retains only in-frame clones and omits some. Of 70,000 to 100,000 clones listed, about 87% are singletons. The origin of this receptor is a woman aged 55-75 years with head and neck cancer. The sample was PBMCs.

The CDR3 sequence: CASSEAYRPNYGYTF. In DNA form, the CDR3 reads TGTGCCAGCAGTGAAGCGTATAGGCCTAACTATGGCTACACCTTC. V usage is TRBV2 and J usage is TRBJ1-2, with D uncertain. The CDR3 has 15 residues. Germline loops: CDR1 SNHLY, CDR2 FYNNEI. With 0 bases removed from V and 0 bases from J, the gap between germline ends came to 8 bases.